These T cell receptor beta chains were read from a single sample in a study of CD8+ T cells in alopecia areata. Only in-frame clones appear in the TCRdb table, and some are missing; sequencing was by immunoSEQ multiplex PCR. The profile shows approximately 140,000 clones, approximately 87% of them singletons. The sequencing used CD8+ T cells sorted from blood, collected at week 0. The receptors shown here come from a human donor with alopecia areata. Both conserved end residues are part of each CDR3. The D gene is left open where the match is weak. Expanded clones get a size class; other rows say once, few or many, or leave the size out.

.	TRBD1	TRBV7-6	TRBJ2-5	CASSALRQGPVETQYF	TGTGCCAGCAGCGCCTTAAGACAGGGACCCGTGGAGACCCAGTACTTC
.	TRBD1	TRBV7-9	TRBJ2-1	CASSSGDSPYNEQFF	TGTGCCAGCAGCTCCGGGGACAGCCCTTACAATGAGCAGTTCTTC
.	.	TRBV5-1	TRBJ2-6	CASSPTGTPLWVLRANVLTF	TGCGCCAGCAGCCCAACCGGGACACCCCTCTGGGTTCTAAGGGCCAACGTCCTGACTTTC
.	.	TRBV29-1	TRBJ2-3	CSVELPVTDQEKVITDTQYF	TGCAGCGTTGAATTACCGGTTACTGACCAAGAAAAAGTTATCACAGATACGCAGTATTTT
.	.	TRBV7-2	TRBJ2-1	CASSLVLRSVRYTYNEQFF	TGTGCCAGCAGCTTAGTTCTCCGTTCAGTTAGATACACCTACAATGAGCAGTTCTTC
once	TRBD1	TRBV11-2	TRBJ2-1	CASSPPGGDNEQFF	TGTGCCAGCAGCCCCCCAGGGGGAGATAATGAGCAGTTCTTC
.	TRBD1	TRBV13	TRBJ1-6	CASSHRTGSASPLHF	TGTGCCAGCAGCCACCGGACAGGGTCGGCCTCACCCCTCCACTTT
.	TRBD2	TRBV6-4	TRBJ2-2	CASSDSKVGGTGELFF	TGTGCCAGCAGTGACTCAAAAGTGGGGGGGACCGGGGAGCTGTTTTTT
.	TRBD2	TRBV30	TRBJ2-3	CAWSVLFAGGSTDTQYF	TGTGCCTGGAGTGTACTCTTTGCGGGGGGCAGCACAGATACGCAGTATTTT
.	.	TRBV27	TRBJ2-1	CASSLTGEAYNEQFF	TGTGCCAGCAGTTTAACAGGGGAGGCGTACAATGAGCAGTTCTTC
.	.	TRBV19	TRBJ1-1	CASSMMGQNTEAFF	TGTGCCAGTAGTATGATGGGACAAAACACTGAAGCTTTCTTT
.	.	TRBV13	TRBJ2-7	CASSFGTPGDEQYF	TGTGCCAGCAGCTTCGGGACTCCCGGGGACGAGCAGTACTTC
.	TRBD2	TRBV7-3	TRBJ2-3	CASSLTPSGVGTDTQYF	TGTGCCAGCAGCTTAACGCCTAGCGGGGTAGGCACAGATACGCAGTATTTT
.	.	TRBV7-9	TRBJ2-3	CASTHPASTDTQYF	TGTGCCAGCACCCATCCTGCTAGCACAGATACGCAGTATTTT
.	TRBD2	TRBV29-1	TRBJ2-1	CSATKGTGTSGRTFYNEQFF	TGCAGCGCTACTAAGGGTACCGGGACTAGCGGGAGGACCTTCTACAATGAGCAGTTCTTC
.	TRBD2	TRBV29-1	TRBJ2-3	CSVEDYGTRANTDTQYF	TGCAGCGTTGAAGATTATGGGACTAGAGCTAACACAGATACGCAGTATTTT
.	.	TRBV6-6	TRBJ2-1	CASSYANEQFF	TGTGCCAGCAGTTACGCGAATGAGCAGTTCTTC
few	.	TRBV5-1	TRBJ2-7	CASSLGESDPRYEQYF	TGCGCCAGCAGCTTGGGTGAGTCAGATCCTCGCTACGAGCAGTACTTC
.	.	TRBV6-5	TRBJ1-1	CASSPLATLGTEAFF	TGTGCCAGCAGTCCCCTGGCGACGCTGGGCACTGAAGCTTTCTTT
.	.	TRBV9	TRBJ2-1	CASSVDYTSYNEQFF	TGTGCCAGCAGCGTCGACTACACCTCCTACAATGAGCAGTTCTTC